A selection of T cell receptor beta chains follows, all from one sample in a study of OX40 agonist ivuxolimab in advanced cancers. The repertoire was sequenced with immunoSEQ multiplex PCR; TCRdb's copy has only in-frame clones and lacks some. This sample has under 20,000 clones; roughly 72% occur once, and the top ten carry just over 45%. This sample comprised CD4+ or CD8+ T cells sorted from blood, obtained in a trial of the OX40 agonist ivuxolimab. All receptors come from an adult with an advanced solid tumor such as melanoma, head and neck, liver or kidney cancer. Both conserved end residues are part of each CDR3. A D gene is named only where the DNA matches it firmly. The listing skips clone size in some rows; elsewhere it reads once, few, many or a size class.

j_call | v_call | clone_size | cdr3_length | d_call | cdr3_aa | cdr3_nt
TRBJ2-7 | TRBV7-9 | NA | 15 | TRBD1 | CASSFTTGQAYEQYF | TGTGCCAGCAGCTTCACGACAGGGCAAGCCTACGAGCAGTACTTC
TRBJ1-5 | TRBV21-1 | NA | 17 | NA | CASSQRGPGGGNQPQHF | TGTGCCAGCAGCCAAAGGGGCCCTGGGGGTGGCAATCAGCCCCAGCATTTT
TRBJ2-1 | TRBV13 | once | 14 | NA | CASSLSGRRNEQFF | TGTGCCAGCAGCTTATCCGGACGGCGCAATGAGCAGTTCTTC
TRBJ1-4 | TRBV6-5 | NA | 15 | TRBD1 | CASSPGTGASEKLFF | TGTGCCAGCAGTCCCGGGACAGGGGCAAGCGAAAAACTGTTTTTT
TRBJ1-2 | TRBV7-2 | NA | 13 | NA | CASSLFTAEGYTF | TGTGCCAGCAGCTTATTCACGGCTGAGGGCTACACCTTC
TRBJ2-7 | TRBV7-2 | NA | 16 | TRBD2 | CASSYSLAISSYEQYF | TGTGCCAGCAGCTACTCACTAGCGATCAGCTCCTACGAGCAGTACTTC
TRBJ1-2 | TRBV5-6 | medium-sized | 14 | NA | CASSLRAGDYGYTF | TGTGCCAGCAGCTTGAGGGCAGGGGACTATGGCTACACCTTC
TRBJ1-6 | TRBV5-6 | NA | 16 | TRBD1 | CASSLEGTGLQSPLHF | TGTGCCAGCAGCCTAGAAGGGACAGGCCTTCAATCACCCCTCCACTTT
TRBJ2-7 | TRBV4-3 | NA | 15 | NA | CASSQEVQSTYEQYF | TGCGCCAGCAGCCAAGAGGTCCAGAGTACCTACGAGCAGTACTTC
TRBJ2-2 | TRBV19 | NA | 16 | TRBD2 | CASSKTSGRTPGELFF | TGTGCCAGTAGTAAGACTAGCGGGAGGACACCCGGGGAGCTGTTTTTT
TRBJ1-1 | TRBV19 | many | 12 | TRBD1 | CASTYRGVEAFF | TGTGCCAGCACCTACAGGGGAGTGGAAGCTTTCTTT
TRBJ2-1 | TRBV10-2 | NA | 11 | TRBD2 | CASMRGNEQFF | TGCGCCAGCATGCGGGGGAATGAGCAGTTCTTC
TRBJ2-3 | TRBV19 | NA | 16 | TRBD2 | CASSLVAGRATDTQYF | TGTGCCAGTAGTCTGGTAGCGGGGAGGGCCACAGATACGCAGTATTTT
TRBJ2-7 | TRBV29-1 | NA | 13 | NA | CSVEGGTPYEQYF | TGCAGCGTTGAAGGCGGGACCCCCTACGAGCAGTACTTC
TRBJ2-3 | TRBV14 | NA | 12 | NA | CASSWTHDTQYF | TGTGCCAGCAGCTGGACACATGATACGCAGTATTTT
TRBJ2-3 | TRBV28 | once | 16 | TRBD2 | CASSLVLAGSTDTQYF | TGTGCCAGCAGTTTAGTACTAGCGGGGAGCACAGATACGCAGTATTTT
TRBJ2-1 | TRBV19 | NA | 14 | NA | CASKAESPFGEQFF | TGTGCCAGTAAAGCAGAGAGTCCCTTTGGTGAGCAGTTCTTC
TRBJ1-2 | TRBV4-3 | NA | 15 | NA | CASSHAGVLRYGYTF | TGCGCCAGCAGCCACGCAGGGGTTTTGCGCTATGGCTACACCTTC
TRBJ1-1 | TRBV9 | NA | 14 | NA | CASSVWGGSTEAFF | TGTGCCAGCAGCGTTTGGGGCGGGAGCACTGAAGCTTTCTTT
TRBJ2-1 | TRBV11-1 | few | 13 | TRBD1 | CASSLSGQPEQFF | TGTGCCAGCAGCTTATCGGGACAGCCCGAGCAGTTCTTC
TRBJ2-1 | TRBV9 | NA | 16 | NA | CASSGNREFPDNEQFF | TGTGCCAGCAGCGGAAACAGAGAGTTTCCCGACAATGAGCAGTTCTTC
TRBJ1-5 | TRBV5-4 | NA | 13 | NA | CASSLDPNQPQHF | TGTGCCAGCAGCTTGGATCCCAATCAGCCCCAGCATTTT
TRBJ1-3 | TRBV7-9 | NA | 18 | TRBD1 | CASSKIRSGQGKGNTIYF | TGTGCCAGCAGCAAAATTCGCTCGGGACAGGGGAAAGGAAACACCATATATTTT
TRBJ2-1 | TRBV7-9 | NA | 14 | NA | CASSAWTTNNEQFF | TGTGCCAGCAGCGCCTGGACTACAAACAATGAGCAGTTCTTC
TRBJ2-7 | TRBV7-6 | NA | 13 | NA | CASSLVTGYEQYF | TGTGCCAGCAGCTTAGTGACAGGCTACGAGCAGTACTTC
TRBJ1-1 | TRBV6-5 | NA | 14 | NA | CASRGLQGNTEAFF | TGTGCCAGCCGAGGCCTACAGGGGAACACTGAAGCTTTCTTT
TRBJ2-6 | TRBV11-2 | NA | 18 | NA | CASSTRDSPIEEANVLTF | TGTGCCAGCAGCACGCGGGACAGCCCGATCGAAGAGGCCAACGTCCTGACTTTC
TRBJ2-1 | TRBV6-4 | NA | 13 | NA | CASSDANMGEQFF | TGTGCCAGCAGTGACGCGAATATGGGGGAGCAGTTCTTC
TRBJ2-5 | TRBV6-5 | medium-sized | 13 | TRBD2 | CASGAGAEGTQYF | TGTGCCAGCGGGGCGGGAGCCGAGGGGACCCAGTACTTC